This T cell receptor beta chain appears in the sequencing data of a study of regulatory T cells in long-lasting Graves disease. The study, taken as a whole, reports: TCR diversity was lower in persistent Graves' patients (versus newly diagnosed ones).

This clonotype was picked up many times. Its antigen is unknown. The junction departs from germline at one end; a sequencing error may be responsible. Looked up from germline, CDR1 is DFQATT and CDR2 is SNEGSKA (reference sequence). CDR3 length: 15 amino acids. Indicated time point: newly diagnosed GD, antithyroid drugs for less than 3 months. RNA extracted from PBMCs served as the sequencing template. Researchers made TCR beta libraries by using iRepertoire HTBI primers and running Arm-PCR on CDR3 regions. In TCRdb, the multiplex PCR reads were re-called with MiXCR into one record per CDR3 protein. The top ten hold 12% of the sample, which has about 220,000 distinct CDR3 sequences, roughly 19% seen once. The same specimen was also included in a second study, on T cells in Graves' hyperthyroidism and ophthalmopathy. This second study notes: The HTBI set primed first-round TCR CDR3 RT-PCR. Before onset, by a median of approximately 5.9 months, the model predicted ophthalmopathy.

The clonotype comes from a young woman with Graves disease. This chain joins TRBV20-1 and TRBJ1-3; no definite D call. The source was peripheral blood mononuclear cells (PBMCs), collected at new diagnosis, from a patient treated with antithyroid drugs. CDR3 in amino acids: CSTRDGGSSGNTIYF. In nucleotides, the CDR3 is TGCAGTACTAGAGACGGAGGAAGCTCTGGAAACACCATATATTTT.